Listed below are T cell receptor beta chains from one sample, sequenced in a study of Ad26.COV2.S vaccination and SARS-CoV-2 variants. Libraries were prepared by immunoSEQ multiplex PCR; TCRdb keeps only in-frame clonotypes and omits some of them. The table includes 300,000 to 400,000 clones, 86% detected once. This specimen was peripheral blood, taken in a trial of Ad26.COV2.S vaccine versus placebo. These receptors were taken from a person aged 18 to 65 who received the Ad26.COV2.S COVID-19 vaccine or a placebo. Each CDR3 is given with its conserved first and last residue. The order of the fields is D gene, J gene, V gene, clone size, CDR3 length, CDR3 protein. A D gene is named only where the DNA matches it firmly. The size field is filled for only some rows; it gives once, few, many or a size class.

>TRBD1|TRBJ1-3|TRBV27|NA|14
CASSRTGGGNTIYF
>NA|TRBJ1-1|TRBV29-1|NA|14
CSVEWRSRGTEAFF
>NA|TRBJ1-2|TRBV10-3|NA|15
CAISERGDGSHGYTF
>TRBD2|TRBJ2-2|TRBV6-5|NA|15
CAISAGQGNTGELFF
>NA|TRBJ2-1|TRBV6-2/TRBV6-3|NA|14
CASSLQGSYNEQFF
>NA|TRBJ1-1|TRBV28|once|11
CVTKLNTEAFF
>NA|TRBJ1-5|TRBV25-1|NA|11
CAHKGGEPQHF
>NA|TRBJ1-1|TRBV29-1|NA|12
CSVEEGTTEAFF
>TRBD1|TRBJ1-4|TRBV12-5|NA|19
CASGLALRGATRTNEKLFF
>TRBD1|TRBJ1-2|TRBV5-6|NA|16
CASGSTRDRGYYGYTF
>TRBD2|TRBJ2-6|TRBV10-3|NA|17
CAISDRGGYSGANVLTF
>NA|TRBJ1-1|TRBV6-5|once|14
CASSRARANTEAFF
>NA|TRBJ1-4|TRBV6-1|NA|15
CASSEDAGRAKKLFF
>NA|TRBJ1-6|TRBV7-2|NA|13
CASSINQNSPLHF
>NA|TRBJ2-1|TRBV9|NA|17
CASSVEVGRATYNEQFF
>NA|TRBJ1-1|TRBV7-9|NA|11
CASGTGPEAFF
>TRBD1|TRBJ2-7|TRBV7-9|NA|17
CASSLVRSDRVHYEQYF
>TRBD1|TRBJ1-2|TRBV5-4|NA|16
CASSLAGTGGFYGYTF
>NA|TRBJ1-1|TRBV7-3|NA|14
CASSPQGANTEAFF
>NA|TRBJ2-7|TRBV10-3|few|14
CAIRGEGESYEQYF
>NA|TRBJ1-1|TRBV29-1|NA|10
CSVVLREAFF
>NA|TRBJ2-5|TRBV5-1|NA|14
CASSLGLEAETQYF
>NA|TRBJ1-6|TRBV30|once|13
CAWSVQTNSPLHF
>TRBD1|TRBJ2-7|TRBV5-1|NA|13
CASSRRDRREQYF
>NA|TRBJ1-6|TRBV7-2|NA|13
CASSLGGNSPLHF
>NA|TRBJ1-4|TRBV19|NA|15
CASIDRTATNEKLFF
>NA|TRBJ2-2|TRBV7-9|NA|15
CASLAGTSRPGELFF
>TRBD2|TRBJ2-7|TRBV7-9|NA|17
CASSSRRGTSGSYEQYF
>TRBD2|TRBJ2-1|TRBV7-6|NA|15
CASSRAGGSYNEQFF
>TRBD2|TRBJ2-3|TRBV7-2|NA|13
CASSLGAGDSQYF
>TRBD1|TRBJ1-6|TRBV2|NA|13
CASSGTGNSPLHF
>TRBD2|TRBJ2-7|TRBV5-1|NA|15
CASSLGSGGVYEQYF
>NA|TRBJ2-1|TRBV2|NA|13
CASKVPTSTTPFF
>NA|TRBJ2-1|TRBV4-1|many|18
CASSQDPSDSHANNEQFF
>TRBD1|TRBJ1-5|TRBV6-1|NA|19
CASSDADRGQVYSNQPQHF
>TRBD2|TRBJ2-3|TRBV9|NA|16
CASSVDRRGGMNTQYF
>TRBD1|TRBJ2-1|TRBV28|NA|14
CASSRTGDANEQFF
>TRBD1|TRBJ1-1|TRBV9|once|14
CASSAGQKNTEAFF
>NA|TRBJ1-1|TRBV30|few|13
CAWGIRENTEAFF
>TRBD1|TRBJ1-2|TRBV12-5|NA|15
CASGLVGTGGNGYTF
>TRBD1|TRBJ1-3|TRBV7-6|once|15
CASSLHTGAGNTIYF
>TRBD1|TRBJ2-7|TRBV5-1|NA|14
CASSTGTGPGEQYF
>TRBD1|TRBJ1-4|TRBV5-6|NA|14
CASSTGTENEKLFF
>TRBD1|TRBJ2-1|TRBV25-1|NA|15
CASTRDRGSYNEQFF